The clone carrying this TCR beta chain was observed a handful of times. The CDR3 has 16 residues. Germline V CDR1 and CDR2: SEHNR, FQNEAQ (reference sequence). The V and J ends lost 5 bases and 3 bases, in that order; junction bases with no gene match: 8. Exclusion of patients followed from uncontrolled infection, other autoimmune disease, pregnancy or lactation. Clinical symptoms, serum thyroxine and TRAb, thyroid ultrasound and orbital computed tomography together formed the diagnostic basis. TCR beta CDR3 region amplification was performed from RNA transcripts. With the HTBI primer set, the TCR CDR3 went through a first round of RT-PCR. MiXCR, applied by TCRdb to the multiplex PCR reads, yields one record per CDR3 protein. Of fewer than 650,000 distinct CDR3 sequences listed, 14% are singletons. The sample comes from a study of T cells in Graves' hyperthyroidism and ophthalmopathy. Across the whole study: The initial diagnosis was the point when peripheral blood was collected, ahead of any treatment.

Sequencing was performed on blood. The sequence derives from a young woman with Graves' ophthalmopathy. This chain links TRBV7-9 with TRBJ2-2; 8 positions match TRBD1. DNA of the CDR3: TGTGCCAGCAGCCCCGGACAGGGCCGAGACACCGGGGAGCTGTTTTTT. Its translation: CASSPGQGRDTGELFF.